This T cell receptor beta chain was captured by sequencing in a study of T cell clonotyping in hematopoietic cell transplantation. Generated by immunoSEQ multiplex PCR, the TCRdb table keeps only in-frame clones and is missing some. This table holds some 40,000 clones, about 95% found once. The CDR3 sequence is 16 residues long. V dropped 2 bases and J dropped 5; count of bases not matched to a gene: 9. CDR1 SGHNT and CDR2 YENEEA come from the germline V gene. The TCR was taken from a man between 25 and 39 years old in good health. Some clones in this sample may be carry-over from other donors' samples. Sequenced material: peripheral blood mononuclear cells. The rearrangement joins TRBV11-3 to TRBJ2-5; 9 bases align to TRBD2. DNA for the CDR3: TGTGCCAGCAGCTTAAGAAGACTAGCGGAAGGGGAGACCCAGTACTTC. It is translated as CASSLRRLAEGETQYF.